A single sample is the source of the 7 T cell receptor beta chains below, sequenced in a study of T cell changes during pregnancy in multiple sclerosis. Here immunoSEQ multiplex PCR was the method, and the copy in TCRdb shows in-frame clones only, minus some. The sample holds approximately 30,000 clones, less than 95% seen once. The specimen was CD8+ T cells from peripheral blood mononuclear cells, collected in the first trimester of pregnancy. These receptor sequences come from a female donor with multiple sclerosis, enrolled in a pregnancy study.

This rearrangement joins TRBV5-4 to TRBJ2-7; 8 bases line up with TRBD2. There are 15 residues in the CDR3. V lost 0 bases and J lost 2; bases outside the gene matches: 4. Germline values: CDR1 SGHNT, CDR2 YYREEE (reference sequence). This chain's CDR3 is CASSLAAGGPYEQYF. Here the CDR3 DNA reads TGTGCCAGCAGCTTGGCGGCGGGGGGACCCTACGAGCAGTACTTC. Full variable domain (missing parts from reference TRBV5-4 and TRBJ2-7): ETGVTQSPTHLIKTRGQQVTLRCSSQSGHNTVSWYQQALGQGPQFIFQYYREEENGRGNFPPRFSGLQFPNYSSELNVNALELDDSALYLCASSLAAGGPYEQYFGPGTRLTVT.

The chain uses TRBV4-2 and TRBJ1-4; 7 bases line up with TRBD1. This CDR3 has 17 residues. Germline V gene data show CDR1 as LGHNA and CDR2 as YNFKEQ. After removal of 4 bases from V and 0 bases from J, the junction contained 8 bases not matched to a gene. CDR3 DNA: TGTGCCAGCAGCCCCGTGTCGCAGGGGGCAACTAATGAAAAACTGTTTTTT. This sequence encodes CASSPVSQGATNEKLFF.

The gene calls are TRBV7-9 and TRBJ2-1; 14 nucleotides line up with TRBD2. There are 16 residues in the CDR3. V shed 5 bases and J 8 bases; nucleotides not matched to a gene: 8. CDR1 and CDR2 (germline): SEHNR, FQNEAQ (reference sequence). The CDR3 loop is CASSPWTSGRMDEQFF. CDR3 nucleotide sequence: TGTGCCAGCAGCCCTTGGACTAGCGGGAGGATGGATGAGCAGTTCTTC.

By share, this clone counts as medium-sized. This rearrangement joins TRBV6-4 to TRBJ1-1, with TRBD1 matching over 7 bases. Trimming cost V 6 bases and J 5 bases; bases outside gene matches: 6. Germline V CDR1 and CDR2: MRHNA, SNTAGT. The CDR3 is made up of 13 amino acids. The CDR3 reads CASSPGTETEAFF. The CDR3 coding sequence is TGTGCCAGCAGCCCCGGGACAGAGACTGAAGCTTTCTTT.

The chain employs TRBV5-6 and TRBJ2-5, with a tentative D call TRBD1 (5 bases). The CDR3 extends over 15 amino acids. CDR1 SGHDT and CDR2 YYEEEE come from the germline V gene. V lost 2 bases, J lost 0 bases, and 11 bases lay in between. CDR3 sequence reads: CASSLGVGNQETQYF. CDR3 nucleotides: TGTGCCAGCAGCTTAGGGGTGGGTAACCAAGAGACCCAGTACTTC.

This clone has more than one count but fewer than ten. The rearrangement uses TRBV7-9 and TRBJ1-1; tentatively, D is TRBD1 (5 bases). This CDR3 is 16 amino acids long. Germline values: CDR1 SEHNR, CDR2 FQNEAQ (reference sequence). V shed 4 bases and J shed 3 bases, with 18 bases lying between them. This CDR3 is CASSSRDWYLDTEAFF. CDR3 DNA sequence: TGTGCCAGCAGCTCCCGGGACTGGTATTTGGACACTGAAGCTTTCTTT.

V gene TRBV19 combines with J gene TRBJ1-1; D not resolved. Germline V CDR1 and CDR2: LNHDA, SQIVND (reference sequence). V shed 5 bases and J shed 0 bases, with 7 bases lying between them. The CDR3 consists of 13 residues. CDR3 bases: TGTGCCAGTAGTCTAGGGCTGAACACTGAAGCTTTCTTT. This translates into CASSLGLNTEAFF.